Each of the 21 T cell receptor beta chains below was sequenced from the same sample in a study of T cells in localized non-small cell lung cancer. Generated by immunoSEQ multiplex PCR, the TCRdb table keeps only in-frame clones and is missing some. The sample has tens of thousands of clones, approximately 91% seen once; the top ten hold about 2.8%. Sequences were derived from peripheral blood, sampled before any cancer treatment. The receptor set was obtained from a female donor over 55 with stage I squamous cell lung carcinoma.

The chain couples TRBV5-8 to TRBJ2-3, with D maybe TRBD1 (6 bases). The V and J ends lost 3 bases and 6 bases respectively, with 8 bases between them. The germline V gene encodes CDR1 SGHTS and CDR2 YDEGEE. The CDR3 runs to 12 residues. The chain's CDR3 is CASSSGVDTQYF. DNA for the CDR3: TGTGCCAGCAGCTCAGGGGTGGATACGCAGTATTTT.

V usage is TRBV5-1 and J usage is TRBJ2-5; D remains ambiguous. V was clipped by 3 bases and J by 4 bases, with 13 bases between them. The germline gives CDR1 SGHRS, CDR2 YFSETQ. This CDR3 has 14 amino acids. In DNA form, the CDR3 reads TGCGCCAGCAGCTCGAGGCCCCTCGCAGAGACCCAGTACTTC. This encodes CASSSRPLAETQYF. The full variable domain, with the rest looked up from reference TRBV5-1 and TRBJ2-5, is KAGVTQTPRYLIKTRGQQVTLSCSPISGHRSVSWYQQTPGQGLQFLFEYFSETQRNKGNFPGRFSGRQFSNSRSEMNVSTLELGDSALYLCASSSRPLAETQYFGPGTRLLVL.

The CDR3 DNA reads TGTGCCAGCAGCTTTTTTAGGGAAGATACGCAGTATTTT. Translation gives CASSFFREDTQYF. This sequence joins TRBV7-2 and TRBJ2-3; no firm D call. V lost 3 bases, J lost 5 bases, and 9 bases lay in between. Germline assignment: CDR1 SGHTA and CDR2 FQGNSA. The CDR3 spans 13 residues.

This chain links TRBV19 with TRBJ2-2, with a tentative D call TRBD1 (5 bases). Germline V CDR1 and CDR2: LNHDA, SQIVND (reference sequence). Trimming took 1 base from V and 5 from J, leaving 11 bases between them. This CDR3 region has 15 residues. The CDR3, as DNA: TGTGCCAGTAGTATAGGACAGAAGGGTACCGGGGAGCTGTTTTTT. As protein: CASSIGQKGTGELFF.

The J gene is TRBJ2-2, the V gene TRBV4-3; TRBD2 might be the D (5 bases). This CDR3 comprises 16 residues. Germline CDR1 LGHNA, CDR2 YSLEER. V lost 1 base and J lost 8, with 17 bases in between. This CDR3 is CASSQGSSLFSGELFF. The CDR3 DNA reads as TGCGCCAGCAGCCAAGGGTCTAGCTTGTTCAGTGGGGAGCTGTTTTTT.

The chain uses TRBV18 and TRBJ2-5; D not certain. V lost 1 base, J lost 5 bases, and 11 bases lay in between. The length of the CDR3 is 14 residues. Germline V gene data show CDR1 as KGHSH and CDR2 as LQKENI. The CDR3 DNA reads as TGTGCCAGCTCACCACGGCCAAAAGGCGAGACCCAGTACTTC. Translation: CASSPRPKGETQYF. The variable domain in full, completed from reference TRBV18 and TRBJ2-5, reads NAGVMQNPRHLVRRRGQEARLRCSPMKGHSHVYWYRQLPEEGLKFMVYLQKENIIDESGMPKERFSAEFPKEGPSILRIQQVVRGDSAAYFCASSPRPKGETQYFGPGTRLLVL.

This chain connects TRBV7-2 to TRBJ2-1, with TRBD2 identical over 7 bases. The CDR3 loop spans 16 amino acids. V lost 5 bases and J lost 3; bases outside the gene matches: 10. Germline lookup yields CDR1 SGHTA and CDR2 FQGNSA. CDR3 in DNA: TGTGCCAGCAGCCCGGGGCGGGAGAGGGTCTACAATGAGCAGTTCTTC. Translation gives CASSPGRERVYNEQFF.

The chain has TRBV29-1 and TRBJ1-2; 10 nucleotides agree with TRBD1. Unmatched junction bases numbered 11, after V lost 3 bases and J lost 4 bases. The CDR3 has 16 residues. CDR1 is SQVTM, CDR2 ANQGSEA, per germline. CDR3 in DNA: TGCAGCGTTGACCAGACCGGACAGGGGGGAGGCTATGGCTACACCTTC. Translated: CSVDQTGQGGGYGYTF.

The chain carries TRBV28 and TRBJ2-7; 11 bases match TRBD2. This CDR3 spans 15 amino acids. The ends lost 8 bases at V and 3 bases at J; junction bases unmatched: 9. The germline V gene has CDR1 MDHEN and CDR2 SYDVKM. Here the CDR3 DNA reads TGTGCCAGCCGGATAAGACTAGCGGGGTTCTACGAGCAGTACTTC. The encoded protein is CASRIRLAGFYEQYF.

The rearrangement joins TRBV5-1 to TRBJ1-2; perhaps TRBD1 as D (6 bases). Per germline, CDR1 SGHRS and CDR2 YFSETQ. The V gene lost 0 bases and the J gene lost 5 bases, with 8 bases spanning the gap. The CDR3 length is 13 residues. CDR3 protein: CASSLEGGYGYTF. Here the CDR3 DNA reads TGCGCCAGCAGCTTGGAAGGGGGATATGGCTACACCTTC. The full variable domain, completed using reference TRBV5-1 and TRBJ1-2, is KAGVTQTPRYLIKTRGQQVTLSCSPISGHRSVSWYQQTPGQGLQFLFEYFSETQRNKGNFPGRFSGRQFSNSRSEMNVSTLELGDSALYLCASSLEGGYGYTFGSGTRLTVV.

This clone showed up just a few times. The J gene is TRBJ1-2, the V gene TRBV5-6; unclear D gene. There are 13 residues in the CDR3. V was clipped by 6 bases and J by 5 bases, with 14 bases between them. Germline V gene lookup returns CDR1 SGHDT and CDR2 YYEEEE. CDR3 in DNA: TGTGCCAGCAATCTGGGAACTCCTTATGGCTACACCTTC. Translation gives CASNLGTPYGYTF. The full variable domain, its missing parts supplied by reference TRBV5-6 and TRBJ1-2, is DAGVTQSPTHLIKTRGQQVTLRCSPKSGHDTVSWYQQALGQGPQFIFQYYEEEERQRGNFPDRFSGHQFPNYSSELNVNALLLGDSALYLCASNLGTPYGYTFGSGTRLTVV.

The V call is TRBV7-2, the J call TRBJ2-7; D is unclear. The CDR3 length is 13 residues. V lost 2 bases to trimming and J lost 0 bases, with 5 bases between them. The germline V gene has CDR1 SGHTA and CDR2 FQGNSA. The CDR3 region is CASSLQNSYEQYF. CDR3 nucleotides: TGTGCCAGCAGCTTACAGAACTCCTACGAGCAGTACTTC.

The gene calls are TRBV7-9 and TRBJ2-2; D is ambiguous. V was trimmed by 4 bases and J by 4 bases, leaving 10 bases between them. The CDR3 contains 14 residues. The germline V gene has CDR1 SEHNR and CDR2 FQNEAQ (reference sequence). The DNA for the CDR3 is TGTGCCAGCAGCTCACATGTAGCCACCGGGGAGCTGTTTTTT. Translating gives CASSSHVATGELFF.

The chain's CDR3 is CASSSKAGGPYEQYF. The CDR3 DNA follows: TGTGCCTCCAGCTCCAAGGCGGGGGGTCCCTACGAGCAGTACTTC. The chain recombines TRBV7-9 with TRBJ2-7; 8 bases map to TRBD2. From germline, CDR1 is SEHNR and CDR2 FQNEAQ (reference sequence). The trim removed 11 bases at V and 2 bases at J, leaving 14 bases unmatched. This CDR3 is built from 15 residues.

This clone was detected a few times. The rearrangement links TRBV4-1 to TRBJ1-3; 9 nucleotides line up with TRBD1. Per germline, CDR1 MGHRA and CDR2 YSYEKL. J lost 2 bases, V lost 1 base, and 6 bases had no gene match. The CDR3 consists of 17 residues. CDR3 coding DNA: TGCGCCAGCAGCCAAGGACAACAGGGGGCGCCTGGAAACACCATATATTTT. As protein: CASSQGQQGAPGNTIYF.

This chain joins TRBV6-5 and TRBJ2-5; no clear D. This CDR3 spans 14 amino acids. In germline, CDR1 is MNHEY, CDR2 SVGAGI. Trimming pared 2 bases from V and 5 bases from J, leaving 12 bases between. The CDR3 DNA follows: TGTGCCAGCAGTTACGGGTCACTGGGGGAGACCCAGTACTTC. It is translated as CASSYGSLGETQYF.

This clone has more than one count but fewer than ten. The chain couples TRBV19 to TRBJ1-1; D may be TRBD1 (5 bases). Germline CDR1 LNHDA, CDR2 SQIVND (reference sequence). V was cut by 3 bases and J by 5 bases, with 16 bases left in between. The CDR3 runs 15 residues. Here the CDR3 reads CASSMQGPHGTEAFF. CDR3 bases: TGTGCCAGTAGTATGCAGGGACCTCACGGGACTGAAGCTTTCTTT.

The genes are TRBV7-9 and TRBJ1-1, with D perhaps TRBD1 (5 bases). The CDR3 is 13 amino acids. Trimming took 8 bases from V and 0 from J, leaving 10 bases between them. Germline CDR1 reads SEHNR; CDR2 reads FQNEAQ (reference sequence). The CDR3 bases are TGTGCCAGCCGGGGCGGAGTGAACACTGAAGCTTTCTTT. Translating gives CASRGGVNTEAFF.

The V call is TRBV27, the J call TRBJ2-6; D not certain. Germline V gene lookup returns CDR1 MNHEY and CDR2 SMNVEV (reference sequence). V was cut by 5 bases and J by 4 bases, with 6 bases left in between. This CDR3 spans 13 amino acids. In nucleotides, the CDR3 is TGTGCCAGCAGTCTTGCGGGGGCCAACGTCCTGACTTTC. Translated, it gives CASSLAGANVLTF.

This chain uses TRBV7-9 with TRBJ2-3; 12 nucleotides agree with TRBD2. Germline V gene sequence: CDR1 SEHNR, CDR2 FQNEAQ (reference sequence). With V trimmed by 10 bases and J by 1 base, 6 bases remained unmatched. The CDR3 consists of 15 residues. CDR3 sequence: CATRTSGARTDTQYF. Written as DNA, the CDR3 is TGTGCCACCAGGACTAGCGGGGCCCGCACAGATACGCAGTATTTT.

This rearrangement joins TRBV4-3 to TRBJ1-1; perhaps TRBD1 as D (6 bases). From germline, CDR1 is LGHNA and CDR2 YSLEER. Between the trimmed V and J ends, which lost 4 bases and 6 bases, there was a span of 18 bases. The CDR3 has 15 amino acids. The CDR3 DNA reads as TGCGCCAGCAGCCGAGAGGTTGGGGGGGCAGCTGAAGCTTTCTTT. It codes for CASSREVGGAAEAFF.